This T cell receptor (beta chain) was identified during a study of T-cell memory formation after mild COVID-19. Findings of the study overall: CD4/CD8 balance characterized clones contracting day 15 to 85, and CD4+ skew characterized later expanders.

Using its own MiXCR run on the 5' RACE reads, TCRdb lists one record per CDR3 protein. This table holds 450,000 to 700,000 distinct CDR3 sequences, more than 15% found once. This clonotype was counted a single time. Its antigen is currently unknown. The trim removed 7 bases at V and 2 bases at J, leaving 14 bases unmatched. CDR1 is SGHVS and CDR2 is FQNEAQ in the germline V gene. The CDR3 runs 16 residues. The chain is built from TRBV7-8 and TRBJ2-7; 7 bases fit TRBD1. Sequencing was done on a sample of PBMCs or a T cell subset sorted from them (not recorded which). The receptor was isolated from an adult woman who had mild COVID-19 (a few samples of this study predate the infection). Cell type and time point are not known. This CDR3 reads CASTLLQRQGPYEQYF. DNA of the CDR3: TGTGCCAGCACCCTTTTACAAAGACAGGGCCCCTACGAGCAGTACTTC.